These 27 T cell receptor beta chains were all obtained from the same sample, sequenced in a study of Graves' ophthalmopathy and Graves' hyperthyroidism. TCR beta CDR3 regions were amplified from RNA transcripts. Scientists carried out first-round RT-PCR using HTBI primers and then a second-round multiplex PCR. One entry per CDR3 protein results from TCRdb running MiXCR on the multiplex PCR reads. This table holds 45,000 to 60,000 distinct CDR3 sequences, less than 55% found once. The sequenced sample was peripheral blood. The receptors come from an adult woman with Graves' ophthalmopathy.

The chain is built from TRBV5-1 and TRBJ2-7; 7 bases line up with TRBD2. CDR1 is SGHRS, CDR2 YFSETQ, per germline. The junction had 14 bases not matched to a gene; V was cut back by 4 bases and J by 4 bases. The CDR3 contains 16 residues. CDR3 residues: CASSGGWGGDLYEQYF. The CDR3 bases are TGCGCCAGCAGCGGAGGCTGGGGGGGAGACCTATACGAGCAGTACTTC.

This clonotype was detected ten times or more. The rearrangement joins TRBV3-1 to TRBJ1-1; D unclear. The germline V gene has CDR1 LGHDT and CDR2 YNNKEL (reference sequence). V was shortened by 3 bases and J by 8 bases, with 7 bases between the two germline ends. The CDR3 has 11 residues. CDR3: CASSQGSEAFF. Here the CDR3 DNA reads TGTGCCAGCAGCCAGGGATCCGAAGCTTTCTTT.

The V and J genes are TRBV5-1 and TRBJ1-2, with D possibly being TRBD1 (6 bases). V was cut by 0 bases and J by 3 bases, with 9 bases left in between. The germline gives CDR1 SGHRS, CDR2 YFSETQ. CDR3 length: 14 amino acids. The CDR3 DNA is TGCGCCAGCAGCTTGGGTGGGGGCCACTATGGCTACACCTTC. Translated: CASSLGGGHYGYTF.

In nucleotides, the CDR3 is TGCAGCGTAGGACTAGCGGGCCTAACAGATACGCAGTATTTT. Residues: CSVGLAGLTDTQYF. This chain connects TRBV29-1 to TRBJ2-3, with 11 bases matching TRBD2. The CDR3 covers 14 residues. V was clipped by 6 bases and J by 3 bases; unmatched bases: 5. Germline values: CDR1 SQVTM, CDR2 ANQGSEA.

This clonotype was seen at least ten times. This chain uses TRBV19 with TRBJ2-1; 16 positions match TRBD2. Germline V gives CDR1 LNHDA, CDR2 SQIVND (reference sequence). The V segment lost 5 bases and the J segment 2 bases; nucleotides outside the gene matches: 3. This CDR3 is built from 17 residues. CDR3 nucleotide sequence: TGTGCCAGTAGTCCGGGACTAGCGGGAGGGCCCTACAATGAGCAGTTCTTC. It codes for CASSPGLAGGPYNEQFF.

A note on this clonotype: This may be a read error: a much more frequent sequence differs by one nucleotide. The V and J genes are TRBV27 and TRBJ2-4; no clear D. The CDR3 contains 12 residues. The V gene's germline CDR1 is MNHEY and CDR2 SMNVEV (reference sequence). V was shortened by 0 bases and J by 9 bases, with 6 bases between the two germline ends. The CDR3 is CASSLSRRIQYF. DNA of the CDR3: TGTGCCAGCAGTTTATCTAGACGCATTCAGTACTTC.

This chain connects TRBV10-3 to TRBJ2-3; D may be TRBD1 or TRBD2 (5 bases each). V shed 11 bases and J shed 3 bases, with 12 bases lying between them. The germline V gene encodes CDR1 ENHRY and CDR2 SYGVKD. The CDR3 is made up of 12 amino acids. Here the CDR3 reads CASGPATDTQYF. The DNA of the CDR3 is TGTGCCTCGGGACCCGCTACAGATACGCAGTATTTT.

For this clonotype: At one end, the junction sequence differs from germline, possibly due to a read error. The V and J genes are TRBV20-1 and TRBJ2-3; unclear D gene. Germline values: CDR1 DFQATT, CDR2 SNEGSKA (reference sequence). There are 13 residues in the CDR3. CDR3 in DNA: TGCAGTGCCTCTAGTGGCAACACAGATACGCTGTATTTT. Translation: CSASSGNTDTLYF.

This clonotype was found many times. The J gene is TRBJ2-7, the V gene TRBV28; maybe TRBD2 (6 bases). CDR3 size: 12 residues. Trimming removed 6 bases from V and 6 bases from J, with 12 bases in between. In germline, CDR1 is MDHEN, CDR2 SYDVKM. The CDR3 loop is CASSSGTREQYF. The CDR3 coding sequence is TGTGCCAGCAGCTCAGGGACTCGCGAGCAGTACTTC.

This clonotype was counted at least ten times. This chain joins TRBV7-9 and TRBJ1-3; the match to TRBD1 covers 7 bases. Trimming at V came to 5 bases and at J to 0 bases, leaving 4 bases not matched to a gene. Germline CDR1 and CDR2: SEHNR and FQNEAQ (reference sequence). This CDR3 contains 15 residues. The CDR3 DNA reads TGTGCCAGCAGCGCCGGGACAGACTCTGGAAACACCATATATTTT. This gives the protein CASSAGTDSGNTIYF.

This clonotype was counted many times. CDR3 DNA: TGTGCCAGCAGCCAGGGACAGGGAAACGAGCAGTACTTC. Translating gives CASSQGQGNEQYF. The chain links TRBV6-5 to TRBJ2-7; 9 positions match TRBD1. The V gene's germline CDR1 is MNHEY and CDR2 SVGAGI. The V gene end was trimmed by 6 bases and the J gene end by 5 bases; junction bases not matched to a gene: 5. The CDR3 length is 13 residues.

This clonotype appeared a few times. The rearrangement joins TRBV25-1 to TRBJ2-2, with D maybe TRBD1 (5 bases). The V gene lost 1 base and the J gene lost 5 bases, with 14 bases spanning the gap. In germline, CDR1 is MGHDK, CDR2 SYGVNS. The CDR3 has 16 amino acids. The DNA for the CDR3 is TGTGCCAGCAGTGAATTGGGCCAGGGTACAACCGGGGAGCTGTTTTTT. This encodes CASSELGQGTTGELFF. The variable domain in full, with the rest retrieved from reference TRBV25-1 and TRBJ2-2, is EADIYQTPRYLVIGTGKKITLECSQTMGHDKMYWYQQDPGMELHLIHYSYGVNSTEKGDLSSESTVSRIRTEHFPLTLESARPSHTSQYLCASSELGQGTTGELFFGEGSRLTVL.

The V gene is TRBV7-8, the J gene TRBJ2-5; D not resolved. The CDR3 length is 14 residues. Trimming shortened V by 5 bases and J by 5 bases, and 15 bases separated the two germline ends. CDR1 and CDR2 (germline): SGHVS, FQNEAQ. The CDR3 DNA reads as TGTGCCAGCAGCCAAGATGGGGTCGAGGAGACCCAGTACTTC. Amino acid sequence: CASSQDGVEETQYF.

Concerning this clonotype: This may arise from a read error, as a much more abundant clone is one base away. The V and J genes are TRBV3-1 and TRBJ1-1; TRBD1 might be the D (5 bases). Per the germline V gene, CDR1 is LGHDT and CDR2 is YNNKEL (reference sequence). The CDR3 extends over 13 amino acids. CDR3 DNA: TGTGCCAGCAGCCCCCTAAGCGGGGCTGAAGCTCTCTTT. Translating gives CASSPLSGAEALF.

Many counts were recorded for this clonotype. The V call is TRBV12-3 or TRBV12-4, the J call TRBJ2-5; D perhaps matches TRBD2 (5 bases). The CDR3 loop spans 14 amino acids. Trimming took off 5 bases at V and 4 bases at J, with 14 bases between the two ends. For the CDR3, the DNA is TGTGCCAGCAGTCCGGTCGGGGTCTTAGAGACCCAGTACTTC. Protein sequence: CASSPVGVLETQYF.

The chain couples TRBV12-3 or TRBV12-4 to TRBJ2-5; TRBD2 matches 10 bases. This CDR3 is 14 amino acids long. With 6 bases clipped from V and 2 bases from J, the junction kept 3 bases outside the gene matches. The CDR3 sequence: CASSSTSGQETQYF. The CDR3 DNA sequence: TGTGCCAGCAGCTCGACTAGCGGGCAAGAGACCCAGTACTTC.

As regards this clonotype: Likely a read error: the CDR3 ends without its conserved phenylalanine or tryptophan. This chain uses TRBV28 with TRBJ1-4; the D is unclear. The V end was cut by 6 bases, the J end by 3 bases, with 8 bases between. The length of the CDR3 is 13 residues. The V gene's germline CDR1 is MDHEN and CDR2 SYDVKM. CDR3 sequence: CASRRRSNEKLFL. The CDR3 DNA is TGTGCCAGCAGGAGGCGTTCTAATGAAAAACTGTTTCTT.

This clonotype has a count of ten or more. The chain links TRBV20-1 to TRBJ2-7; D possibly uses TRBD1 or TRBD2 (5 bases each). The CDR3 extends over 14 amino acids. V lost 6 bases and J lost 5, with 20 bases in between. Germline CDR1 and CDR2: DFQATT and SNEGSKA (reference sequence). CDR3 amino acids: CSAGRDPSHNEQYF. The CDR3 nucleotides read TGCAGTGCGGGCCGGGACCCAAGTCACAACGAGCAGTACTTC.

On this clonotype: The junction departs from the called germline gene at one end, perhaps through a read error. The rearrangement links TRBV2 to TRBJ2-7, with TRBD2 matching over 11 bases. Germline loops: CDR1 SNHLY, CDR2 FYNNEI. The CDR3 sequence is 14 residues long. The CDR3 protein is CARGGTSGSYKQYF. CDR3 DNA: TGCGCCAGGGGGGGAACTAGCGGGAGTTACAAGCAGTACTTC.

This chain joins TRBV6-1 and TRBJ2-1; TRBD2 aligns across 8 bases. The CDR3 contains 15 residues. Germline V gene data show CDR1 as MNHNS and CDR2 as SASEGT. V was pared by 3 bases and J by 6 bases, with 7 bases of the junction left unmatched. The CDR3 region is CASSDEGLGRNEQFF. CDR3 sequence (DNA): TGTGCCAGCAGTGATGAGGGACTAGGACGCAATGAGCAGTTCTTC.

In regard to this clonotype: A much bigger clone sits one base away, suggesting this may be a read error. V usage is TRBV11-2 and J usage is TRBJ2-7; either TRBD1 or TRBD2 may fit D (5 bases each). The V gene's germline CDR1 is SGHAT and CDR2 FQNNGV. This CDR3 contains 15 residues. The V and J ends lost 5 bases and 9 bases respectively, with 23 bases between them. In DNA, the CDR3 is TGTGCCAGCAGCCAAGTAGCTTTTCGGGGCAGTTGGCAGTACTTC. It encodes CASSQVAFRGSWQYF.

V usage is TRBV10-1 and J usage is TRBJ2-3; weak D call: TRBD2 (6 bases). Germline-derived CDR1 and CDR2 are WNHNN and SYGVQD (reference sequence). V was shortened by 4 bases and J by 4 bases, with 12 bases between the two germline ends. The CDR3 runs 14 residues. The CDR3 loop is CASSARLVADTQYF. As DNA, the CDR3 is TGCGCCAGCAGTGCACGACTAGTGGCAGATACGCAGTATTTT.

CDR3 in DNA: TGTGCCAGTAGTATAAGCGCAGGGATCAATGAGCAGTTCTTC. The encoded protein is CASSISAGINEQFF. The rearrangement uses TRBV19 and TRBJ2-1; possible D gene TRBD1, 5 bases. The length of the CDR3 is 14 residues. CDR1 and CDR2 from the germline V gene are LNHDA and SQIVND (reference sequence). Trimming took 2 bases from V and 6 from J, leaving 11 bases between them.

The chain employs TRBV30 and TRBJ2-1, with 10 nucleotides matching TRBD2. In germline, CDR1 is GTSNPN, CDR2 SVGIG (reference sequence). The CDR3 sequence is 17 residues long. The trim removed 1 base at V and 4 bases at J, leaving 10 bases unmatched. Here the CDR3 reads CAWSGWKREGSYNEQFF. In DNA, the CDR3 is TGTGCCTGGAGTGGATGGAAGCGGGAGGGAAGTTACAATGAGCAGTTCTTC.

This clonotype has at least ten counts. This chain links TRBV27 with TRBJ2-7; unclear D gene. This CDR3 region has 12 residues. Germline V gene data show CDR1 as MNHEY and CDR2 as SMNVEV (reference sequence). Trimming shortened V by 3 bases and J by 3 bases, and 6 bases separated the two germline ends. The CDR3 sequence: CASSFKDYEQYF. The CDR3 DNA reads as TGTGCCAGCAGTTTTAAAGACTACGAGCAGTACTTC.

This chain uses TRBV29-1 with TRBJ1-2, with TRBD1 identical over 8 bases. The CDR3 is 13 residues long. Unmatched junction bases numbered 7, after V lost 6 bases and J lost 4 bases. CDR1 is SQVTM, CDR2 ANQGSEA, per germline. In DNA form, the CDR3 reads TGCAGCGTACTTGGACAGGGAAGCTATGGCTACACCTTC. It yields the protein CSVLGQGSYGYTF. The whole variable domain, filled in from reference TRBV29-1 and TRBJ1-2, reads SAVISQKPSRDICQRGTSLTIQCQVDSQVTMMFWYRQQPGQSLTLIATANQGSEATYESGFVIDKFPISRPNLTFSTLTVSNMSPEDSSIYLCSVLGQGSYGYTFGSGTRLTVV.

The chain has TRBV10-3 and TRBJ1-1; D unclear. The CDR3 runs to 12 residues. The ends were cut back, 3 bases at V and 11 bases at J, with 13 bases in the middle. Germline CDR1 and CDR2: ENHRY and SYGVKD. The CDR3, as DNA: TGTGCCATCAGTGACCCGGTAGGGCAGGCTTTCTTT. Protein product: CAISDPVGQAFF.